This T cell receptor (beta chain) is from a study of OX40 agonist ivuxolimab in advanced cancers. For the study in its entirety: Ivuxolimab, which targeted the costimulatory receptor OX40 (CD134), was an agonistic, fully human IgG2 monoclonal antibody. The monotherapy dose-escalation portion (N ≈ 57 patients) of the phase I ivuxolimab trial is reported in the paper. The point of sequencing TCRbeta in the periphery was to test whether ivuxolimab changed TCR sequence diversity and drove clonal T-cell expansion. Patients were allowed to have had prior anti-PD-1, anti-PD-L1 or anti-CTLA-4 therapy, and around 41% of the dose-escalation patients had previously received checkpoint inhibitors. Intravenous ivuxolimab was administered to patients every 2 weeks at six dose levels: 0.01, 0.1, 0.3, 1.5, 3 and 10 mg/kg. Of the 52 patients in dose escalation, about 20 had hepatocellular carcinoma, roughly 15 had melanoma, 9 had renal cell carcinoma and 9 had head and neck cancer. Partial responses were achieved by three dose-escalation patients, of whom one had hepatocellular carcinoma and two had cutaneous melanoma. A male proportion of roughly 85% and a mean age of around 60 years, ranging from about 23 to 79, were recorded for the dose-escalation cohort. Summary of the overall study and its limitations: After ivuxolimab, more expanded clones were found on average in CD8+ T cells than in CD4+ T cells. Low levels of normalized T-cell clonal expansion were also seen in some patients who did not respond. In the 0.1-3.0 mg/kg groups, partial responders were among the patients with the lowest normalized peripheral clonal expansion, particularly in CD8+ T cells. At doses from 0.1 to 3.0 mg/kg, clonal expansion was seen in both CD4+ and CD8+ blood T cells between baseline and week 6. The antigen specificity of the peripheral T cells that underwent clonal expansion was not determined.

Patients with autoimmune disease history or receiving systemic immunosuppression were excluded from the trial. Peripheral blood for TCR sequencing was collected from all dose cohorts at baseline, on cycle 4 day 1, and on cycle 7 day 1. Samples came from an open-label, multicenter, first-in-human phase I dose-escalation trial of ivuxolimab. Adults with locally advanced or metastatic melanoma, renal cell, hepatocellular, or head and neck squamous cell carcinoma were enrolled in the trial. CD4+ and CD8+ T cells were sorted separately from peripheral blood before TCR sequencing. Genomic DNA was isolated from the sorted cells so that the TCRbeta CDR3 region could be sequenced. The immunoSEQ Assay was used to sequence the TCRbeta CDR3 regions. In its TCRdb copy, this immuneACCESS table keeps in-frame sequences only and misses some clones. Where compared with another copy, unresolved V genes explain less than half of these, and the others have no known cause. The sample table holds around 18,000 clones, of which 65% to 90% were seen once. The top ten clones comprise around an eighth of the sample.

The CDR3, from cysteine to phenylalanine, totals 15 residues. Solely the CDR3 DNA is kept, with 45 bases framed from the first base. As for this clone: Its cognate antigen has yet to be identified. No quality values exist for individual bases; no much larger clone is one base distant.

Specimen: CD4+ or CD8+ T cells sorted from blood, collected in a trial of the OX40 agonist ivuxolimab. The sequence links TRBV21-1 to TRBJ2-7. TRBV21-1 counts as a pseudogene. This sequence originates from an adult with an advanced solid tumor such as melanoma, head and neck, liver or kidney cancer. The sequenced DNA: TGTGCCAGCAGCACGACCGTTCGTAGGCCCTACGAGCAGTACTTC. Its coded protein is CASSTTVRRPYEQYF.